Listed below are T cell receptor beta chains from one sample, sequenced in a study of cytomegalovirus exposure and HLA in healthy donors. Measured with immunoSEQ multiplex PCR; TCRdb has only the in-frame clones, and not every one. This sample has roughly 160,000 clones, with around 80% found just once. Source material: PBMCs. These receptor sequences come from a male donor in good health and CMV-seronegative. CDR3s include the opening cysteine and the closing phenylalanine or tryptophan. A D gene is named only where the DNA matches it firmly. The size of a clone is reported for some rows only, either as once, few or many, or as a class for expanded clones.

J: TRBJ2-7
size: -
V: TRBV6-1
D: -
CDR3: CASSDLAVSSYEQYF
DNA: TGTGCCAGCAGTGACTTGGCGGTGAGCTCCTACGAGCAGTACTTC

J: TRBJ1-1
size: -
V: TRBV15
D: -
CDR3: CATSRVGQGNTEAFF
DNA: TGTGCCACCAGCAGAGTAGGGCAGGGGAACACTGAAGCTTTCTTT

J: TRBJ1-4
size: -
V: TRBV5-8
D: -
CDR3: CASSRMTGGNEKLFF
DNA: TGTGCCAGCAGCCGTATGACAGGTGGTAATGAAAAACTGTTTTTT

J: TRBJ1-1
size: -
V: TRBV5-1
D: -
CDR3: CASSARGSVDTEAFF
DNA: TGCGCCAGCAGCGCAAGGGGGTCGGTTGACACTGAAGCTTTCTTT

J: TRBJ2-7
size: -
V: TRBV29-1
D: TRBD1
CDR3: CSVPGTGGYEQYF
DNA: TGCAGCGTCCCCGGGACAGGGGGTTACGAGCAGTACTTC

J: TRBJ2-3
size: -
V: TRBV15
D: TRBD2
CDR3: CATSSGPSGGRGDTQYF
DNA: TGTGCCACCAGCAGCGGCCCTAGCGGGGGGCGGGGAGATACGCAGTATTTT

J: TRBJ1-2
size: once
V: TRBV6-5
D: -
CDR3: CASTKRGSPHGGYTF
DNA: TGTGCCAGCACCAAACGGGGGTCCCCGCACGGTGGCTACACCTTC

J: TRBJ2-3
size: -
V: TRBV9
D: -
CDR3: CASSVNPGSLGPDTQYF
DNA: TGTGCCAGCAGCGTCAACCCCGGGAGCCTGGGACCAGATACGCAGTATTTT

J: TRBJ2-5
size: -
V: TRBV19
D: TRBD1
CDR3: CASSSDRGRGETQYF
DNA: TGTGCCAGTAGTTCAGACAGGGGGCGAGGAGAGACCCAGTACTTC

J: TRBJ1-1
size: -
V: TRBV27
D: -
CDR3: CASSVQGVNTEAFF
DNA: TGTGCCAGCAGTGTACAGGGAGTGAACACTGAAGCTTTCTTT

J: TRBJ2-5
size: few
V: TRBV6-5
D: TRBD1
CDR3: CASSSGQVQETQYF
DNA: TGTGCCAGCAGTTCGGGACAGGTCCAAGAGACCCAGTACTTC

J: TRBJ1-3
size: -
V: TRBV30
D: -
CDR3: CAWIQGNTIYF
DNA: TGTGCCTGGATACAGGGAAACACCATATATTTT

J: TRBJ1-4
size: -
V: TRBV28
D: -
CDR3: CASRVREKLFF
DNA: TGTGCCAGCAGGGTCCGGGAAAAACTGTTTTTT

J: TRBJ2-2
size: -
V: TRBV12-5
D: -
CDR3: CASGFIVRNTGELFF
DNA: TGTGCTAGTGGTTTTATCGTCAGGAACACCGGGGAGCTGTTTTTT